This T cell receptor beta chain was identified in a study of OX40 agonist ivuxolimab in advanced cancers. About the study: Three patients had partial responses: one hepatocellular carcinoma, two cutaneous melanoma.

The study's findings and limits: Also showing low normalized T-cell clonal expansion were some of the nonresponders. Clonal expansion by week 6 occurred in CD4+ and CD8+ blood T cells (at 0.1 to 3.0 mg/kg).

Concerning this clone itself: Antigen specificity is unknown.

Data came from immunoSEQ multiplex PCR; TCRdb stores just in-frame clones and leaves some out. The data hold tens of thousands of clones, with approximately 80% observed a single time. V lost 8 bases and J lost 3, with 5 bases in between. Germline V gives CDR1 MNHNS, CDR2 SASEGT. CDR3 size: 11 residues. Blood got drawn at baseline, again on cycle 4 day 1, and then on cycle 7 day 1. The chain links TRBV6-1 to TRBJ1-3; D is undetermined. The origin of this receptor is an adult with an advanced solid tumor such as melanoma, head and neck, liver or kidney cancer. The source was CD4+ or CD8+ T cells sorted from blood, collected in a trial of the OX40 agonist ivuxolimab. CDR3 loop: CASLLGNTIYF. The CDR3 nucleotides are TGTGCCAGCTTGCTTGGAAACACCATATATTTT.